These T cell receptor beta chains were read from a single sample in a study of OX40 agonist ivuxolimab in advanced cancers. The method was immunoSEQ multiplex PCR; TCRdb's version includes in-frame clones alone and lacks a portion of them. The data contain 30,000 or so clones, around 85% of them singletons. Sequenced material: CD4+ or CD8+ T cells sorted from blood, taken in a trial of the OX40 agonist ivuxolimab. These receptors all stem from an adult with an advanced solid tumor such as melanoma, head and neck, liver or kidney cancer. CDR3s include the opening cysteine and the closing phenylalanine or tryptophan. Rows may omit the clone size; those that give it use once, few, many or a size class.

abundance	v_gene	j_gene	CDR3aa
NA	TRBV7-3	TRBJ1-1	CASSLLPPGQGRTEAFF
NA	TRBV27	TRBJ2-3	CASSRSGTDTQYF
NA	TRBV15	TRBJ2-7	CATSPEPGTGGHEQYF
NA	TRBV7-3	TRBJ2-1	CASSQAGLAGGPKESDEQFF
once	TRBV7-9	TRBJ1-4	CASSPDSFNEKLFF
NA	TRBV6-5	TRBJ2-7	CASSYSSGSSYEQYF
NA	TRBV27	TRBJ1-2	CASSLLSLGGGTHLYGYTF
NA	TRBV19	TRBJ2-1	CASRPGLPSYNEQFF
NA	TRBV5-6	TRBJ2-1	CASSTREVNEQFF
NA	TRBV4-1	TRBJ2-2	CASSQSTGELFF
NA	TRBV4-1	TRBJ2-5	CASSQDWETQYF
NA	TRBV4-1	TRBJ1-1	CASSQLDRAGTEAFF
few	TRBV7-9	TRBJ1-2	CASSPRQGAYGYTF
NA	TRBV6-5	TRBJ2-1	CASSYSRVGSYNEQFF
NA	TRBV4-1	TRBJ2-1	CASSQSGLAGSNEQFF
NA	TRBV6-1	TRBJ1-5	CASSKGGGGQPQHF
NA	TRBV6-5	TRBJ2-3	CASSYRVGYTQYF
few	TRBV30	TRBJ1-2	CAWSVGGLGGYGYTF
NA	TRBV9	TRBJ1-2	CASSVVADRDYGYTF
NA	TRBV7-3	TRBJ2-1	CASSLISGSPNEQFF
NA	TRBV27	TRBJ2-7	CASRPAGGPSYEQYF
NA	TRBV29-1	TRBJ2-1	CSVDGSRTSGRTYNEQFF
NA	TRBV9	TRBJ1-3	CASSVEEGSGNTIYF
once	TRBV28	TRBJ1-5	CASSLLWDPGQPQHF
NA	TRBV6-5	TRBJ1-2	CASSYSGGYGYTF
NA	TRBV19	TRBJ2-1	CASSIGGGYNEQFF
NA	TRBV11-2	TRBJ2-5	CASSVGTGDQETQYF
NA	TRBV19	TRBJ2-1	CASSNEGIREQFF
NA	TRBV18	TRBJ2-2	CASSPRQGGSAGELFF
NA	TRBV27	TRBJ2-7	CASSLTPSAAYEQYF
NA	TRBV5-1	TRBJ1-3	CASSLEGATGNTIYF
NA	TRBV5-4	TRBJ2-7	CASSLASGSSYEQYF
few	TRBV4-3	TRBJ1-1	CASSLNLQGANTEAFF
NA	TRBV5-5	TRBJ1-2	CASSADRADYGYTF
NA	TRBV5-4	TRBJ2-1	CASSSGTSLFF
NA	TRBV6-1	TRBJ1-4	CASSELRWGWGYEKLFF
NA	TRBV27	TRBJ2-1	CASSQHGTSGRAGYNEQFF
NA	TRBV13	TRBJ2-1	CASSLQGTSAYNEQFF
NA	TRBV27	TRBJ2-1	CASSFGLIGYNEQFF
NA	TRBV6-5	TRBJ2-7	CASRELDGTYEQYF
few	TRBV27	TRBJ2-7	CASSYAGGGVWEQYF
NA	TRBV4-1	TRBJ1-5	CASSQVGGSNQPQHF
NA	TRBV9	TRBJ2-2	CASSVVTSGITGELFF
NA	TRBV13	TRBJ1-5	CASSVSRDRKNQPQHF
NA	TRBV5-5	TRBJ2-7	CASSQWQETHYEQYF